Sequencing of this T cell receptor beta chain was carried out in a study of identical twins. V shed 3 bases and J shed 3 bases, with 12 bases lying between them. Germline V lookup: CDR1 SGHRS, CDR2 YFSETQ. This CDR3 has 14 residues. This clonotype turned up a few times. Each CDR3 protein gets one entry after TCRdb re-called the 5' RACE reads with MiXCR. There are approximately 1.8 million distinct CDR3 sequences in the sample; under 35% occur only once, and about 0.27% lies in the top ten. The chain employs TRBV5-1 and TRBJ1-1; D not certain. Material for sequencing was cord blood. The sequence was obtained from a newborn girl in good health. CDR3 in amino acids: CASSSVPRDTEAFF. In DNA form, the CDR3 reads TGCGCCAGCAGCTCAGTCCCGAGGGACACTGAAGCTTTCTTT.